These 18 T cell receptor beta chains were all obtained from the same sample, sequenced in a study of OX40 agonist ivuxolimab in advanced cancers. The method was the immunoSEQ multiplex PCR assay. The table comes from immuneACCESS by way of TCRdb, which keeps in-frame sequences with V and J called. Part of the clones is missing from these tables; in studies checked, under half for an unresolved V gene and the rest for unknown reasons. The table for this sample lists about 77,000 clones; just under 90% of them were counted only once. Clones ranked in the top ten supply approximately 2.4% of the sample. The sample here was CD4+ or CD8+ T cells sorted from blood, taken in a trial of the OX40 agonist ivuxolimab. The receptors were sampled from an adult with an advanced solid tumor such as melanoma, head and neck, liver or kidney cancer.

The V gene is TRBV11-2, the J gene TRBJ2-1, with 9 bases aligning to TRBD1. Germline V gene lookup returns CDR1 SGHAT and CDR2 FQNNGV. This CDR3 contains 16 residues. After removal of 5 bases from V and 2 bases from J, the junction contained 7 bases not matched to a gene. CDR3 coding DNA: TGTGCCAGCAGCCTCCGTGGACAGGGGACCTACAATGAGCAGTTCTTC. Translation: CASSLRGQGTYNEQFF.

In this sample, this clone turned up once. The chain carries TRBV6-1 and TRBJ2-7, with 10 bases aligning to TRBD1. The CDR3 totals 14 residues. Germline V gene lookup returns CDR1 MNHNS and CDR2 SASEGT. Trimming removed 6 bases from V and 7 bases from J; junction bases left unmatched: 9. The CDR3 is CASRSGTGEYEQYF. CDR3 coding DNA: TGTGCCAGCAGGTCCGGGACAGGGGAGTATGAGCAGTACTTC.

The CDR3 nucleotides are TGTGCCAGCAGCCCCGCCGGGGCCGTAGATTGGGGGCCCACTGAAGCTTTCTTT. This translates into CASSPAGAVDWGPTEAFF. This chain connects TRBV27 to TRBJ1-1, with D possibly matching TRBD1 (6 bases). V lost 6 bases and J lost 4, with 27 bases in between. Germline V gene data show CDR1 as MNHEY and CDR2 as SMNVEV (reference sequence). CDR3 length: 18 amino acids.

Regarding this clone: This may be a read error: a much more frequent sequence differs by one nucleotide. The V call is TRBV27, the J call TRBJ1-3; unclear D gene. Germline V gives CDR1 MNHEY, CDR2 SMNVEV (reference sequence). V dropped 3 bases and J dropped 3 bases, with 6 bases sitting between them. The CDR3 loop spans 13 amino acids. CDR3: CASSFVGGNTIYF. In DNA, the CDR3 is TGTGCCAGCAGTTTCGTCGGTGGAAACACCATATATTTT.

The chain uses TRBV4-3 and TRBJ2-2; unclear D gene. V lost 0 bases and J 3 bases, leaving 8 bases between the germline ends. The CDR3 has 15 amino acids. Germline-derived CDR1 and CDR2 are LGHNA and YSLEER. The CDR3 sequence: CASSQEGSHTGELFF. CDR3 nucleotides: TGCGCCAGCAGCCAAGAGGGTTCCCACACCGGGGAGCTGTTTTTT.

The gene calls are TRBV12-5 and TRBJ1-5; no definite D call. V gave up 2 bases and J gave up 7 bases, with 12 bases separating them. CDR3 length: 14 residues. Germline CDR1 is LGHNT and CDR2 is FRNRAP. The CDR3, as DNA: TGTGCTAGTGGTTTGTTTCTTGGAGACCAGCCCCAGCATTTT. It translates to CASGLFLGDQPQHF. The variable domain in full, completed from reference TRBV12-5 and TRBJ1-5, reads DARVTQTPRHKVTEMGQEVTMRCQPILGHNTVFWYRQTMMQGLELLAYFRNRAPLDDSGMPKDRFSAEMPDATLATLKIQPSEPRDSAVYFCASGLFLGDQPQHFGDGTRLSIL.

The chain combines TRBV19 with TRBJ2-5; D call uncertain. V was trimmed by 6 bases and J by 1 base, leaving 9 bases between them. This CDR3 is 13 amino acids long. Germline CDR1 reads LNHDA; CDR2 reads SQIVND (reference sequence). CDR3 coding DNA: TGTGCCAGTAGGACGGTCGGCCAAGAGACCCAGTACTTC. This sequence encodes CASRTVGQETQYF.

In DNA form, the CDR3 reads TGTGCCAGCAGCTTCCTCAGCTCCTACAATGAGCAGTTCTTC. Translation gives CASSFLSSYNEQFF. The rearrangement joins TRBV7-9 to TRBJ2-1; D remains ambiguous. This CDR3 contains 14 residues. V gave up 3 bases and J gave up 0 bases, with 6 bases separating them. Looked up from germline, CDR1 is SEHNR and CDR2 is FQNEAQ (reference sequence). Full variable domain (rest looked up from reference TRBV7-9 and TRBJ2-1): DTGVSQNPRHKITKRGQNVTFRCDPISEHNRLYWYRQTLGQGPEFLTYFQNEAQLEKSRLLSDRFSAERPKGSFSTLEIQRTEQGDSAMYLCASSFLSSYNEQFFGPGTRLTVL.

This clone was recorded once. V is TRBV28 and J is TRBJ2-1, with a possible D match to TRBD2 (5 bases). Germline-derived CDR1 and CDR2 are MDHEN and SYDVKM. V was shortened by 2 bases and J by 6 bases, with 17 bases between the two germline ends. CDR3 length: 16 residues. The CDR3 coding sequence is TGTGCCAGCAGTTTAGGGCCGGGGTCCGCGGGCAATGAGCAGTTCTTC. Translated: CASSLGPGSAGNEQFF.

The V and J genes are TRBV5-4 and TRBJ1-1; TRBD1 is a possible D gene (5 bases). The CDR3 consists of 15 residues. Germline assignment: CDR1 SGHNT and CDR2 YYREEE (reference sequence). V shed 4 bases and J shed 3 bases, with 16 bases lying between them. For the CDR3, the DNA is TGTGCCAGCAGCCCCGGGACCAAGAGGGACACTGAAGCTTTCTTT. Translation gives CASSPGTKRDTEAFF.

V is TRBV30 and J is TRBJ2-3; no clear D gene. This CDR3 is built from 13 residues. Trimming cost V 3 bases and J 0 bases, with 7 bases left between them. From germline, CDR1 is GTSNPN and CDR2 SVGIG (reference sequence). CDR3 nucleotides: TGTGCCTGGAGCGCCCCTAGCACAGATACGCAGTATTTT. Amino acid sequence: CAWSAPSTDTQYF.

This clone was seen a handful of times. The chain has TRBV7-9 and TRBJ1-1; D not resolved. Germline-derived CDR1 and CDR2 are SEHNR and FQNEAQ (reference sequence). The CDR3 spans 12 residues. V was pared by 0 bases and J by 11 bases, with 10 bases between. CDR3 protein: CASSLARGGAFF. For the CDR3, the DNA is TGTGCCAGCAGCTTAGCGCGGGGTGGGGCTTTCTTT.

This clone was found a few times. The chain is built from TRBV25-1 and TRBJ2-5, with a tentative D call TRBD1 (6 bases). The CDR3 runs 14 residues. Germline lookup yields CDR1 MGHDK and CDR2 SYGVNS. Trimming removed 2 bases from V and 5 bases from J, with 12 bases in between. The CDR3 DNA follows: TGTGCCAGCAGTGAAGTTAGGACAGACGAGACCCAGTACTTC. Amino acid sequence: CASSEVRTDETQYF.

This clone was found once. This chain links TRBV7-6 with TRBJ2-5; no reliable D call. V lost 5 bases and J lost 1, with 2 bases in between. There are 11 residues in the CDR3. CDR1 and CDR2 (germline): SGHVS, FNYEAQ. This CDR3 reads CASSPQETQYF. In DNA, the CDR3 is TGTGCCAGCAGCCCCCAAGAGACCCAGTACTTC. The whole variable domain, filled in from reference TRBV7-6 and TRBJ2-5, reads GAGVSQSPRYKVTKRGQDVALRCDPISGHVSLYWYRQALGQGPEFLTYFNYEAQQDKSGLPNDRFSAERPEGSISTLTIQRTEQRDSAMYRCASSPQETQYFGPGTRLLVL.

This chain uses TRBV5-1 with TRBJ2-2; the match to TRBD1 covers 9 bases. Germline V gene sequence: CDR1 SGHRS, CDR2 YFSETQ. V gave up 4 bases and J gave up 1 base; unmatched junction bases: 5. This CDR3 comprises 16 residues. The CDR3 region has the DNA TGCGCCAGCAGCATTTCGGGACAGGGGAACACCGGGGAGCTGTTTTTT. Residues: CASSISGQGNTGELFF.

CDR3 coding DNA: TGTGCCAGCAGTGGAACAGGGGAGGCTGAAGCTTTCTTT. Translating it yields CASSGTGEAEAFF. This sequence joins TRBV25-1 and TRBJ1-1; TRBD1 agrees at 7 bases. Germline V gene data show CDR1 as MGHDK and CDR2 as SYGVNS. Trimming took 4 bases from V and 6 from J; bases not matched to a gene: 5. The CDR3 sequence is 13 residues long.

The DNA for the CDR3 is TGTGCCAGCAGACGCGAACAGAGACGCACAGATACGCAGTATTTT. It encodes CASRREQRRTDTQYF. The gene calls are TRBV5-4 and TRBJ2-3, with D unclear. The CDR3 sequence is 15 residues long. Germline CDR1 SGHNT, CDR2 YYREEE (reference sequence). V was cut by 5 bases and J by 1 base, with 14 bases left in between.

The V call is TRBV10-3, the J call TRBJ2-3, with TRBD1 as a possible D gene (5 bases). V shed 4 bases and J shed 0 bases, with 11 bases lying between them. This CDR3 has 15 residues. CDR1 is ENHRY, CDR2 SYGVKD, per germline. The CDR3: CAISVGRASTDTQYF. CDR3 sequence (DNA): TGTGCCATCAGTGTCGGCAGGGCTAGCACAGATACGCAGTATTTT.